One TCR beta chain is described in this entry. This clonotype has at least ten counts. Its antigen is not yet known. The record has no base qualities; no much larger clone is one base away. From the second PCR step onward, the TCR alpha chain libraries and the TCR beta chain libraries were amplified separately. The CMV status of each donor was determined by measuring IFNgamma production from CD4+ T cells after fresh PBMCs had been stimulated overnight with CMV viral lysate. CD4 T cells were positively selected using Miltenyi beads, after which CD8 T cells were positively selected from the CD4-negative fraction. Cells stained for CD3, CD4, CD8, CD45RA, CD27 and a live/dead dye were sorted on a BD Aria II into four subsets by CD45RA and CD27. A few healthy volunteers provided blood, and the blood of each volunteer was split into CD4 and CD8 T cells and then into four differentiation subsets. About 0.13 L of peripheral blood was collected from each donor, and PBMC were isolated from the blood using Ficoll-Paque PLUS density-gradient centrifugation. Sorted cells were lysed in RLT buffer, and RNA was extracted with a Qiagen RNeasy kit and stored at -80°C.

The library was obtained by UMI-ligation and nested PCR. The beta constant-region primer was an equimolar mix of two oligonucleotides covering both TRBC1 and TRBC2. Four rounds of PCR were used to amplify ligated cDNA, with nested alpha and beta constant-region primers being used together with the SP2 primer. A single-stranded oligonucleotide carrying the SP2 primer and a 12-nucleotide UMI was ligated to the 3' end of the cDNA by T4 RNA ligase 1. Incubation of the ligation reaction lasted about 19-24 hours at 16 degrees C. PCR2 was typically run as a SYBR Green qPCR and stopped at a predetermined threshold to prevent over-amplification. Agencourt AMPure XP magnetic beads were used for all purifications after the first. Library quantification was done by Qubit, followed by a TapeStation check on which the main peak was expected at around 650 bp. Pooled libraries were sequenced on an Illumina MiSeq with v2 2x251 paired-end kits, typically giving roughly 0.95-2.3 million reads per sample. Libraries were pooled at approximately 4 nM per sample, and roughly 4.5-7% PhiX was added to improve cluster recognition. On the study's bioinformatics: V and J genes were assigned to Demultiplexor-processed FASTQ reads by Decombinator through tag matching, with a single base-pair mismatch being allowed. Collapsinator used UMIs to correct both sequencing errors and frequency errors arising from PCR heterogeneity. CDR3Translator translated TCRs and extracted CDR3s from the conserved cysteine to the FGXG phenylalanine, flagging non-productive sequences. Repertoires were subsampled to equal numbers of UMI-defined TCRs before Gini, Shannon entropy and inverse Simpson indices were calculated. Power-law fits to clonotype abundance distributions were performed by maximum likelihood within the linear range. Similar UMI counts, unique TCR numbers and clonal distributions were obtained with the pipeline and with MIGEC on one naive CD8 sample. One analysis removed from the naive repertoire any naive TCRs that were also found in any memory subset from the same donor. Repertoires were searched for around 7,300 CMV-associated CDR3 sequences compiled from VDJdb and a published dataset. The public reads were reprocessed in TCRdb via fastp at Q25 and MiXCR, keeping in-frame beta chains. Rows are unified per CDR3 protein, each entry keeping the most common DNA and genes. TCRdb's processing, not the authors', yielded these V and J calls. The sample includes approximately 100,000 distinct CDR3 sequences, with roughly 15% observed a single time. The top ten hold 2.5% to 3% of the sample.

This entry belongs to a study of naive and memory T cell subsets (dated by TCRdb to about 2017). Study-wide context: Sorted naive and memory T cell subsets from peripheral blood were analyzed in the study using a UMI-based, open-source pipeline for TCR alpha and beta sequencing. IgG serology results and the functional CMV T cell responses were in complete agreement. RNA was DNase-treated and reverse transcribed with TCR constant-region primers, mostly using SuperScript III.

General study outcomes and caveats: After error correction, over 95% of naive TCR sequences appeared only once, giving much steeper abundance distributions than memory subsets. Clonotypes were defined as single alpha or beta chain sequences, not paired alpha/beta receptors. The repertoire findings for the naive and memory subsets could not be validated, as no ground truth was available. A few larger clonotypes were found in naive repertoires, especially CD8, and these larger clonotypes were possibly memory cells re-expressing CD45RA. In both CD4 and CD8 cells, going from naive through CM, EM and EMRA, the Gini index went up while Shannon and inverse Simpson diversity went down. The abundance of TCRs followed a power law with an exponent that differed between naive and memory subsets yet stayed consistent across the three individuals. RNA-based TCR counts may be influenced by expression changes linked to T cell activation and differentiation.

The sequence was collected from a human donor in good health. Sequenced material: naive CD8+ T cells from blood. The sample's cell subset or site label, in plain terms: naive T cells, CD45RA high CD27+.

The DNA is TGTGCCAGCAGCTTAGTGACCGTAGGGGGCAGCGAGCAGTACTTC. Protein translation: CASSLVTVGGSEQYF. This sequence uses TRBV11-2 and TRBJ2-7, with 7 junctional bases fitting TRBD1. For CDR1 and CDR2, the germline V gene lists SGHAT and FQNNGV. The CDR3 holds 15 amino acids from the cysteine to the phenylalanine. The read is trimmed to its CDR3 DNA, 45 bases read in frame from base 1. Trimming accounts for 1 base at V and 6 bases at J, while the number of junction bases matched to no gene is 9.